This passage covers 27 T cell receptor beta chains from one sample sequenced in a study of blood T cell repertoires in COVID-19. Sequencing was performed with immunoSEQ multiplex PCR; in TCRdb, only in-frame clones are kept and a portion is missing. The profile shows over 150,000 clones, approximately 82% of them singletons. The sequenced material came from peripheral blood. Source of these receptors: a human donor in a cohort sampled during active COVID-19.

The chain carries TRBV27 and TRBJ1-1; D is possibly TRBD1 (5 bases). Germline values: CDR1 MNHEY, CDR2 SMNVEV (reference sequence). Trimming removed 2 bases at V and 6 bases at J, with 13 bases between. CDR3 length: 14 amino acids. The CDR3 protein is CASSLVRGSAEAFF. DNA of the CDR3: TGTGCCAGCAGTTTAGTTAGGGGATCCGCTGAAGCTTTCTTT.

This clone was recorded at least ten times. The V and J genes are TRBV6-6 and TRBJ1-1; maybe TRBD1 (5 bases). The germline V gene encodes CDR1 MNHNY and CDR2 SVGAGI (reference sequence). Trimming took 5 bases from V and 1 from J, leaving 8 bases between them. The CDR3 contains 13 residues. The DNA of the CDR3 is TGTGCCAGCAGTGACGGACAGAACACTGAAGCTTTCTTT. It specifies CASSDGQNTEAFF.

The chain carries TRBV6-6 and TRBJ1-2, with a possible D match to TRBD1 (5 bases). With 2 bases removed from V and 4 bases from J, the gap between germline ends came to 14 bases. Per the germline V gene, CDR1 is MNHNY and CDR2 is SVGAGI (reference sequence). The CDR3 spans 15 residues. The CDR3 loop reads CASSYLAGVGYGYTF. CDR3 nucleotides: TGTGCCAGCAGTTACCTGGCGGGGGTGGGCTATGGCTACACCTTC.

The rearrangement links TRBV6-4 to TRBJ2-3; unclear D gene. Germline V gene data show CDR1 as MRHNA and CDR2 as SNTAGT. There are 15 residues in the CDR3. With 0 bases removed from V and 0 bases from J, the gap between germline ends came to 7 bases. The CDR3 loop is CASSDSPTSTDTQYF. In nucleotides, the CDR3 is TGTGCCAGCAGTGACTCACCCACTAGCACAGATACGCAGTATTTT.

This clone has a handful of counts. The chain's CDR3 is CASSPRLYEQYF. The CDR3 region has the DNA TGTGCCAGCAGCCCCAGGTTGTACGAGCAGTACTTC. The V call is TRBV28, the J call TRBJ2-7; D not resolved. This CDR3 spans 12 amino acids. Germline V gene data show CDR1 as MDHEN and CDR2 as SYDVKM. V was pared by 6 bases and J by 4 bases, with 10 bases between. The whole variable domain, remainder taken from reference TRBV28 and TRBJ2-7, is DVKVTQSSRYLVKRTGEKVFLECVQDMDHENMFWYRQDPGLGLRLIYFSYDVKMKEKGDIPEGYSVSREKKERFSLILESASTNQTSMYLCASSPRLYEQYFGPGTRLTVT.

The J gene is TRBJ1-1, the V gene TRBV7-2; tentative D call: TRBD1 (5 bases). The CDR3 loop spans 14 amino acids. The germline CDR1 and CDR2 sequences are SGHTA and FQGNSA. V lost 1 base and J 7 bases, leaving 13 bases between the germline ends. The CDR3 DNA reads TGTGCCAGCAGCTTAGGTGGGGGGAGGGTTGAAGCTTTCTTT. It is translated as CASSLGGGRVEAFF.

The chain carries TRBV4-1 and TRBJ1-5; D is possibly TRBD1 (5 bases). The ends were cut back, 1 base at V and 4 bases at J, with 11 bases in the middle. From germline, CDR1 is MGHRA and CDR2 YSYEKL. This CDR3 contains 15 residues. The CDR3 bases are TGCGCCAGCAGCCAAGTCCAGGGTCGGAATCAGCCCCAGCATTTT. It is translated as CASSQVQGRNQPQHF.

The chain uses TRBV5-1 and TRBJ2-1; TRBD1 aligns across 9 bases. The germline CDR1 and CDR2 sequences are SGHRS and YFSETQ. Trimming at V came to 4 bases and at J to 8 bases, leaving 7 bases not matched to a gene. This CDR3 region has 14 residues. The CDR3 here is CASSPPDRGHEQFF. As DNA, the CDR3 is TGCGCCAGCAGCCCCCCGGACAGGGGTCATGAGCAGTTCTTC.

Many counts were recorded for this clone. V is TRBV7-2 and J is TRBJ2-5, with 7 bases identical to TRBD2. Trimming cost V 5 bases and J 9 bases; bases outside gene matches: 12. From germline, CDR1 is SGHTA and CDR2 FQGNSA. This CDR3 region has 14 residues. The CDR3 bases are TGTGCCAGCAGCCTGGGGGGGTCGAAGGCGGCCCAGTACTTC. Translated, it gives CASSLGGSKAAQYF.

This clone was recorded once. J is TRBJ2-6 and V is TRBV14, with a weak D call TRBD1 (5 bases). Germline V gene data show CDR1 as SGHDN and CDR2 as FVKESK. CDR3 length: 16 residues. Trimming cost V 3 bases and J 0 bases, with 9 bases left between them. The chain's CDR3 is CASSHGHVSGANVLTF. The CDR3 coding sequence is TGTGCCAGCAGCCACGGACATGTCTCTGGGGCCAACGTCCTGACTTTC.

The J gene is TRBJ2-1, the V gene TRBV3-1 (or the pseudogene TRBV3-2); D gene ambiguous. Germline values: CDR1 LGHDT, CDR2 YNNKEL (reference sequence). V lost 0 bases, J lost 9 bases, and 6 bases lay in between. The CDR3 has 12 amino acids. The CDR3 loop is CASSQEASEQFF. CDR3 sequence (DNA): TGTGCCAGCAGCCAAGAAGCGAGTGAGCAGTTCTTC.

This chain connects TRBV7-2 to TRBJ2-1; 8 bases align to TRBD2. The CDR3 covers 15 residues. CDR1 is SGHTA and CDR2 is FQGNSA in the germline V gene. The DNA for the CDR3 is TGTGCTACAGCCACACTAGCGGCCTCCTACAATGAGCAGTTCTTC. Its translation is CATATLAASYNEQFF.

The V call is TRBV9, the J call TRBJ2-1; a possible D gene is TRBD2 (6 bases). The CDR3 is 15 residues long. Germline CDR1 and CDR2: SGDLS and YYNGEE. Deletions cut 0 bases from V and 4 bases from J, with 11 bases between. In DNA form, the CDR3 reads TGTGCCAGCAGCGTAGGTCCTAGCGAATACAATGAGCAGTTCTTC. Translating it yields CASSVGPSEYNEQFF.

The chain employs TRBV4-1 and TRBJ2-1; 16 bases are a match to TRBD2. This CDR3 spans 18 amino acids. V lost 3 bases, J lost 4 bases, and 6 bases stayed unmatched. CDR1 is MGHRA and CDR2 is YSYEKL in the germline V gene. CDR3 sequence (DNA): TGCGCCAGCAGCCAGGGACTAGCGGGAGGGCCTGGGTACAATGAGCAGTTCTTC. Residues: CASSQGLAGGPGYNEQFF.

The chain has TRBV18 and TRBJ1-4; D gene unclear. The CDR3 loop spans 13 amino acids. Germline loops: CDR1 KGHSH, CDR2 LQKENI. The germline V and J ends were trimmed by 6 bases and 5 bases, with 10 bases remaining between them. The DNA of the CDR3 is TGTGCCAGCTCCCGGGGAATAAATGAAAAACTGTTTTTT. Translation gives CASSRGINEKLFF.

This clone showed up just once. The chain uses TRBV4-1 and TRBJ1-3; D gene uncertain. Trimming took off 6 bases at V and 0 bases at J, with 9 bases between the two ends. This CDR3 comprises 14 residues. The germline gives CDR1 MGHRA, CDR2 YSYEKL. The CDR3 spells CASSPWASGNTIYF. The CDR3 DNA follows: TGCGCCAGCAGTCCGTGGGCCTCTGGAAACACCATATATTTT.

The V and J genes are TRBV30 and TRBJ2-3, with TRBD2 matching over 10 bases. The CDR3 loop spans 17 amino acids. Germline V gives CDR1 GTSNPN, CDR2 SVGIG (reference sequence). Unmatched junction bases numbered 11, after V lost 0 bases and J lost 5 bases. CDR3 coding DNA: TGTGCCTGGAGTGTAATAGGGGCGTCTAGCGGGAGAGATACGCAGTATTTT. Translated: CAWSVIGASSGRDTQYF.

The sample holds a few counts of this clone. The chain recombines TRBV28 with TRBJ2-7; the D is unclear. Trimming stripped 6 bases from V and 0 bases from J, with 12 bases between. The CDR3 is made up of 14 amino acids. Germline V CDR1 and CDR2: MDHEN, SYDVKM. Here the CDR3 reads CASRQYSSSYEQYF. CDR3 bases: TGTGCCAGCAGACAATACAGCAGCTCCTACGAGCAGTACTTC.

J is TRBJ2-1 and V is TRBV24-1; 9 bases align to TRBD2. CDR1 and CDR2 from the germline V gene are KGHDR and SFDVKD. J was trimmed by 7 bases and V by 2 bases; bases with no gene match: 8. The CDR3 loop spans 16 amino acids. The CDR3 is CATSDSGLAGGNEQFF. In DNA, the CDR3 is TGTGCCACCAGTGATTCGGGACTAGCCGGAGGGAATGAGCAGTTCTTC.

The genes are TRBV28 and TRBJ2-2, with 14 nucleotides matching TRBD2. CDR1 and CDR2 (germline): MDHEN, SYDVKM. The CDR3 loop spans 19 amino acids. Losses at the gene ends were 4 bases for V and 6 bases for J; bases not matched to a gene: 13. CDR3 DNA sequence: TGTGCCAGCAGTTCACCCGGGACTAGCGGGAGTCGGTTCCCCGGGGAGCTGTTTTTT. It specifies CASSSPGTSGSRFPGELFF.

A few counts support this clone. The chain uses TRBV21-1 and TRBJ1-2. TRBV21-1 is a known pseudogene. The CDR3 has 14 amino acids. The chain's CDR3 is CASSPLGGRGGYTF. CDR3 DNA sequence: TGTGCCAGCAGCCCATTGGGAGGGAGAGGTGGCTACACCTTC.

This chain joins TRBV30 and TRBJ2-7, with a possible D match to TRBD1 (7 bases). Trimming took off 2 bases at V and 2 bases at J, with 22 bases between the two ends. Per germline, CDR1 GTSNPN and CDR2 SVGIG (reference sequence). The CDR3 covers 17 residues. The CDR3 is CAWSSIGGGRGTYEQYF. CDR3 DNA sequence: TGTGCCTGGAGTTCTATAGGAGGGGGCAGGGGCACCTACGAGCAGTACTTC.

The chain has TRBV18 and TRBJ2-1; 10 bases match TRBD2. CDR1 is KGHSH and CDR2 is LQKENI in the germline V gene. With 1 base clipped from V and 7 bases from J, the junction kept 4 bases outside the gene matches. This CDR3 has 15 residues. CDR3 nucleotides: TGTGCCAGCTCACCACGCTCTAGCGGGGGTAATGAGCAGTTCTTC. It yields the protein CASSPRSSGGNEQFF.

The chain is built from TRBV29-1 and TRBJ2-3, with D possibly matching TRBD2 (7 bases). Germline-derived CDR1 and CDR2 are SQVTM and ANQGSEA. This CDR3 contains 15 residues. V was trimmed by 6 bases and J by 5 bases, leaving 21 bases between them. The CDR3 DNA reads TGCAGCGTCGCGTTAGCGGGTCGAGGGGGAGATACGCAGTATTTT. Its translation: CSVALAGRGGDTQYF.

CDR3 protein: CASSQDYIAGGRQETQYF. The CDR3, as DNA: TGTGCCAGCAGCCAAGATTATATCGCGGGAGGAAGGCAAGAGACCCAGTACTTC. The V call is TRBV4-2, the J call TRBJ2-5; 8 positions match TRBD2. This CDR3 is built from 18 residues. Germline CDR1 and CDR2: LGHNA and YNFKEQ. Losses at the gene ends were 0 bases for V and 2 bases for J; bases not matched to a gene: 11.

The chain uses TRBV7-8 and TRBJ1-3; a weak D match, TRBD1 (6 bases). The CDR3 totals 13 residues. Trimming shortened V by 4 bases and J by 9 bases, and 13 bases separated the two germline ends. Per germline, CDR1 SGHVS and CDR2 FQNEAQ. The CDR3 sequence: CASSSRTEITIYF. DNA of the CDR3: TGTGCCAGCAGCTCCCGGACAGAAATCACCATATATTTT.

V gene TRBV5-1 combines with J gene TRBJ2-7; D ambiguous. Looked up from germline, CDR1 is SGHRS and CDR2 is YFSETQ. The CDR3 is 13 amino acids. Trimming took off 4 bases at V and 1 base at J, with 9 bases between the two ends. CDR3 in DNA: TGCGCCAGCAGCCCCGGTTGGTCCTACGAGCAGTACTTC. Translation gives CASSPGWSYEQYF.